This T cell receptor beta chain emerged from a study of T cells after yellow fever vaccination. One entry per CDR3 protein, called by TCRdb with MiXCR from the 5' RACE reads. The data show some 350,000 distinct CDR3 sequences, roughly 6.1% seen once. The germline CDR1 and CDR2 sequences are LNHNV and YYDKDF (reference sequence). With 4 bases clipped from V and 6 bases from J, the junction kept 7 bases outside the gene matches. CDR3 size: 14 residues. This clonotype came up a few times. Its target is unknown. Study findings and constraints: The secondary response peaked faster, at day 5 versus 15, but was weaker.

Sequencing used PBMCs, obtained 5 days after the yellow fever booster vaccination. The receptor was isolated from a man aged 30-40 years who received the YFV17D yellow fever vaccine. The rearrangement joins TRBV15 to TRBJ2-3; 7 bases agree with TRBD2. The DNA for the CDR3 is TGTGCCACCAGCACCCGACTAGCCAGGGATACGCAGTATTTT. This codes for CATSTRLARDTQYF.